This TCR beta chain comes out of a study of T cell repertoires in cytomegalovirus infection (dated 2019 in TCRdb). A note on the overall study: Because public TCR beta signatures pointed to carriage of CMV infection together with the matching HLA type, the HLA type of each donor mattered for the analysis. The paper's findings and limits, for the study overall: In the ex vivo response, HLA-C-restricted CMV-specific TCR beta clonotypes were dominant, and in two of eight donors the single most frequent clonotype came from this HLA-C-restricted group. Carriers of CMV infection plus the relevant HLA type were discriminated by the cumulative frequency of public TCR beta family members in the study cohort and in an independent approximately 400-donor cohort.

The germline V gene sets CDR1 to LGHNA and CDR2 to YSLEER. V and J are trimmed by 0 bases and 6 bases, and the gene matches miss 4 bases of the junction. Measured from the cysteine to the phenylalanine, the CDR3 is 16 residues long. Only the CDR3 DNA is retained, 48 bases long and in frame from the first base. Sequencing instrument: Illumina HiSeq 1500. Starting from the raw public reads, TCRdb applied fastp trimming at Q25, assembled clones with MiXCR and retained in-frame beta chains. CDR3 protein sequences are deduplicated, and each keeps its most common genes and DNA. The sample yields hundreds of thousands of distinct CDR3 sequences; approximately 24% were counted once. Roughly 8% of the sample rests with the top ten. With regard to this clonotype: Its antigen is currently not known. No qualities accompany the bases; no much larger clone lies one base away.

The clonotype comes from a human donor in good health (CMV status not recorded). Some clones in this sample may be carry-over from other donors' samples. The sequencing input was CD8+ T cells from PBMCs. The V gene is TRBV4-3 and the J gene is TRBJ2-1, with 11 bases in between that match TRBD2. CDR3 protein: CASSQETSGDGNEQFF. The nucleotide sequence is given as TGCGCCAGCAGCCAAGAGACTAGCGGGGACGGCAATGAGCAGTTCTTC.